This T cell receptor (beta chain) derives from a study of T cells after yellow fever vaccination. Overall study context: Preparing low-cell-number fractions relied on SMART-Seq v4 Ultra Low Input. Study-level points and caveats: Bulk-population clonotypes that are abundant could appear as contaminants in FACS-sorted repertoires. Subsequent booster samples again held most clones from primary vaccination (approximately 95% CD4, 85% to 90% CD8).

TCRdb passed the 5' RACE reads through MiXCR, listing each CDR3 protein once. The sample lists around 310,000 distinct CDR3 sequences; roughly 9.4% were seen once. With V trimmed by 1 base and J by 2 bases, 4 bases remained unmatched. The CDR3 is 15 amino acids. Germline assignment: CDR1 MNHEY and CDR2 SMNVEV (reference sequence). With respect to this clonotype: The antigen is unknown.

V gene TRBV27 combines with J gene TRBJ2-5; 7 bases are a match to TRBD1. The clonotype was recovered from a man aged 18 to 29 who received the YFV17D yellow fever vaccine. The specimen comprised PBMCs, sampled on the day of the first yellow fever vaccination. In DNA, the CDR3 is TGTGCCAGCAGTTTATGGGGACAGTCACAAGAGACCCAGTACTTC. Translating gives CASSLWGQSQETQYF.